These 14 T cell receptor beta chains were sequenced from one sample in a study of CXCR3-negative and CXCR3-positive naive CD8 T cells. The TRB cDNA libraries were prepared by 5' RACE with UMI labels. TCRdb derives one entry per CDR3 protein from the 5' RACE reads, leaving out DNA. Its table lists some 140,000 distinct CDR3 sequences. Findings and limits, study-wide: The TRB CDR3s that CXCR3-positive naive cells carried were more hydrophobic than those of CXCR3-negative naive cells.

No antigen is known for these receptors. Sequenced sample: naive CXCR3+ CD8+ T cells from blood. The sample's subset: CD45RO-CCR7+CD27+CD95- naive CD8+ T cells expressing CXCR3 (TNR3+). These TCRs come from a human donor in good health. Some clones in this sample may be carry-over from other donors' samples.

The gene calls are TRBV20-1 and TRBJ1-1; TCRdb proposes TRBD1, but this gene call is untestable without DNA. Per the germline V gene, CDR1 is DFQATT and CDR2 is SNEGSKA (reference sequence). The CDR3 covers 14 residues. The CDR3 here is CSARGTGGPREAFF.

The CDR3 is CASSQDLLTSLRAQYF. The chain has TRBV3-1 and TRBJ2-3; the D call from TCRdb, TRBD2, cannot be confirmed without DNA. The CDR3 is 16 amino acids. Germline V lookup: CDR1 LGHDT, CDR2 YNNKEL (reference sequence).

The chain links TRBV7-9 to TRBJ2-7; checking the TCRdb D call of TRBD1 is not possible without DNA. Germline V gene lookup returns CDR1 SEHNR and CDR2 FQNEAQ (reference sequence). The CDR3 contains 12 residues. CDR3 sequence: CASSPGTDEQYF.

V is TRBV19 and J is TRBJ2-7. Germline loops: CDR1 LNHDA, CDR2 SQIVND (reference sequence). The CDR3 is made up of 14 amino acids. The CDR3 region is CASSMGSAAYEQYF. The entire variable domain, with the rest obtained from reference TRBV19 and TRBJ2-7, is as follows: DGGITQSPKYLFRKEGQNVTLSCEQNLNHDAMYWYRQDPGQGLRLIYYSQIVNDFQKGDIAEGYSVSREKKESFPLTVTSAQKNPTAFYLCASSMGSAAYEQYFGPGTRLTVT.

The J gene is TRBJ2-7, the V gene TRBV5-1; TCRdb's D gene call, TRBD1, goes unchecked for lack of DNA. Per the germline V gene, CDR1 is SGHRS and CDR2 is YFSETQ. The CDR3 has 13 amino acids. The CDR3 protein is CASTQTGAYEQYF.

The chain employs TRBV19 and TRBJ2-1; TCRdb's D call, TRBD2, is unchecked because there is no DNA. Germline V CDR1 and CDR2: LNHDA, SQIVND (reference sequence). The CDR3 sequence is 14 residues long. The CDR3: CASSPWGGYNEQFF.

The V and J genes are TRBV27 and TRBJ2-1. Germline V CDR1 and CDR2: MNHEY, SMNVEV (reference sequence). The CDR3 has 15 amino acids. The chain's CDR3 is CASSLKGESYNEQFF.

The chain recombines TRBV7-9 with TRBJ1-1. Germline-derived CDR1 and CDR2 are SEHNR and FQNEAQ (reference sequence). The CDR3 is made up of 12 amino acids. The CDR3 loop reads CASSFSNTEAFF.

This chain links TRBV5-1 with TRBJ2-7; the TRBD2 assignment by TCRdb is unverifiable without DNA. The CDR3 is made up of 15 amino acids. The germline V gene encodes CDR1 SGHRS and CDR2 YFSETQ. CDR3 protein: CASSWGTSGDYEQYF.

The chain combines TRBV7-9 with TRBJ2-1; with no DNA, the TCRdb D assignment of TRBD1 cannot be verified. This CDR3 is 15 amino acids long. Per germline, CDR1 SEHNR and CDR2 FQNEAQ (reference sequence). CDR3 sequence reads: CASSLSPGTDNEQFF.

V is TRBV9 and J is TRBJ2-2; TCRdb's D call, TRBD1, is unchecked because there is no DNA. Germline V lookup: CDR1 SGDLS, CDR2 YYNGEE. The CDR3 runs to 15 residues. The CDR3 sequence: CASSVWDGNTGELFF.

The CDR3 spells CASSSGLNGEQYF. The gene calls are TRBV7-3 and TRBJ2-7; the TRBD2 assignment by TCRdb is unverifiable without DNA. This CDR3 is built from 13 residues. CDR1 is SGHTA, CDR2 FQGTGA, per germline.

The gene calls are TRBV5-1 and TRBJ2-2; the TCRdb call, TRBD1, lacks DNA for checking. The CDR3 consists of 13 residues. Germline V gene lookup returns CDR1 SGHRS and CDR2 YFSETQ. The CDR3 protein is CASSSSGIGELFF.

The CDR3 spells CSAYAASGRFMYQETQYF. The V gene is TRBV20-1, the J gene TRBJ2-5; TCRdb lists TRBD2, though no DNA is available to test this call. The CDR3 covers 18 residues. The germline V gene encodes CDR1 DFQATT and CDR2 SNEGSKA (reference sequence).